The clone carrying this T cell receptor (beta chain) was counted at least ten times. The time point denotes: sample taken at primary tumor resection. Tumor, nontumor lung or frozen PBMC supplied whole RNA, sequenced without sorting. This entry belongs to a study of spatial heterogeneity in lung cancer. Using its own MiXCR run on the 5' RACE reads, TCRdb lists one record per CDR3 protein. The data show more than 30,000 distinct CDR3 sequences, 4% to 6% seen once. This CDR3 contains 12 residues. The germline CDR1 and CDR2 sequences are DFQATT and SNEGSKA (reference sequence). Trimming left V 5 bases short and J 2 bases short, with 9 bases between.

This sequence was found in a female donor with early-stage non-small cell lung cancer. The chain recombines TRBV20-1 with TRBJ2-5; no reliable D call. The sample was PBMCs, taken at surgery. CDR3 bases: TGCAGTGCTTGGAACGTACAAGAGACCCAGTACTTC. This encodes CSAWNVQETQYF.